This note documents a single TCR beta chain sequence. Sequencing used immunoSEQ multiplex PCR; TCRdb keeps in-frame clones, though not all of them. The sample has approximately 300,000 clones, around 87% seen once; the top ten hold roughly 5%. This specimen belongs to a study of blood T cell repertoires in COVID-19. Residents of about two dozen US areas, aged roughly 18 to 89 years, made up the participants. In assigning cohorts, the study relied on participant-reported clinical history. In Cohort 3, a recovered donor had either two negative PCRs, clearance, or symptom resolution. The V gene end was trimmed by 1 base and the J gene end by 13 bases; junction bases not matched to a gene: 16. The germline V gene has CDR1 MNHEY and CDR2 SMNVEV (reference sequence). The CDR3 totals 18 residues.

The material sequenced was PBMCs or T cells enriched from blood (not recorded which). The chain joins TRBV27 to TRBJ2-4, with TRBD2 matching 13 bases. The receptor comes from a woman aged 25 to 39 who had recovered from COVID-19. This CDR3 is CASSLYTSGGAEPTPQYF. Here the CDR3 DNA reads TGTGCCAGCAGTTTATACACTAGCGGGGGGGCTGAGCCGACACCGCAGTACTTC.